This T cell receptor beta chain stems from a study of cytomegalovirus exposure and HLA in healthy donors. 60 Vbeta and 13 Jbeta primers were used in PCR. The repertoire was sequenced with immunoSEQ multiplex PCR; TCRdb's copy has only in-frame clones and lacks some. The table lists fewer than 85,000 clones, 75% to 85% of them singletons. The sequencing sample was made of PBMCs. This sequence was found in a man aged 35 to 55 in good health and CMV-seronegative.

The CDR3 protein is CASHRGYEQYF. The CDR3 DNA reads as TGTGCCAGCCACAGGGGTTACGAGCAGTACTTC. This sequence joins TRBV5-4 and TRBJ2-7, with TRBD1 matching over 7 bases. Germline V gene lookup returns CDR1 SGHNT and CDR2 YYREEE (reference sequence). The CDR3 has 11 residues. V was clipped by 7 bases and J by 4 bases; unmatched bases: 2.